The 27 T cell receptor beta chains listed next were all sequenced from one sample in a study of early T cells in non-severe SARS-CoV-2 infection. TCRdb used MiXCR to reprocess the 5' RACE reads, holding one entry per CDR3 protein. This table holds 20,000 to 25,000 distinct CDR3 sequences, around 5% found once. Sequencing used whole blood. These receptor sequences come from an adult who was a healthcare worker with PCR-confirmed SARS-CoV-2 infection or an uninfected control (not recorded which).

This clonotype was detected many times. In DNA form, the CDR3 reads TGTGCCAGCAGCCAAGATTGCGGGAATCGACACGAGCAGTACGTC. Translated, it gives CASSQDCGNRHEQYV. V usage is TRBV3-2 and J usage is TRBJ2-7; TRBD2 is taken as the D call from the table, unchecked against the DNA. TRBV3-2 is a pseudogene. This CDR3 region has 15 residues.

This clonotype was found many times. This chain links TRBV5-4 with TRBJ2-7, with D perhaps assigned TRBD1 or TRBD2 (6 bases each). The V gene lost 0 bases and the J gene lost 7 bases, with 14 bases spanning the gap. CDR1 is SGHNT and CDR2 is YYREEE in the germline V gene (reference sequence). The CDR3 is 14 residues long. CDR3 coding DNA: TGTGCCAGCAGCTTGGCGATGGGGGCGGGGGAGCAGTACTTC. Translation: CASSLAMGAGEQYF.

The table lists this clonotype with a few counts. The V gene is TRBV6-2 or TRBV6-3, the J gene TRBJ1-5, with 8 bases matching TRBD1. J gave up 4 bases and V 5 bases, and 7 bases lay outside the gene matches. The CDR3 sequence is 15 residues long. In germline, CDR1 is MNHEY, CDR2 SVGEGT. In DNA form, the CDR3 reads TGTGCCAGCAGTGGGCCAGGGGGCGGGAATCAGCCCCAGCATTTT. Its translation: CASSGPGGGNQPQHF.

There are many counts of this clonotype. The CDR3 loop is CATSDLVGTSGRHEQFF. Written as DNA, the CDR3 is TGTGCCACCAGTGATTTGGTCGGGACTAGCGGGAGACATGAGCAGTTCTTC. This chain uses TRBV24-1 with TRBJ2-1, with 14 bases aligning to TRBD2. The germline V gene encodes CDR1 KGHDR and CDR2 SFDVKD. The trim removed 0 bases at V and 8 bases at J, leaving 5 bases unmatched. The CDR3 is 17 amino acids.

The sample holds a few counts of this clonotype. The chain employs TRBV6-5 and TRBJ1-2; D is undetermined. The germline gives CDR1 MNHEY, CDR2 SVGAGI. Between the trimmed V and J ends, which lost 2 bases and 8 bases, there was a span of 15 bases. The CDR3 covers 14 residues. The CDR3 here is CASSYQSDFWGYTF. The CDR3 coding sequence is TGTGCCAGCAGTTACCAGAGCGACTTTTGGGGCTACACCTTC.

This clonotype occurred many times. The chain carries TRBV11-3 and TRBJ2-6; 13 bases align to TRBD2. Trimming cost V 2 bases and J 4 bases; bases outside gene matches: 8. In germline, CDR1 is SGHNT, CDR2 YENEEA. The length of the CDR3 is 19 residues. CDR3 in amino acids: CASSLRGLAGVSGANVLTF. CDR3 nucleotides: TGTGCCAGCAGCTTACGAGGACTAGCGGGAGTTTCAGGGGCCAACGTCCTGACTTTC.

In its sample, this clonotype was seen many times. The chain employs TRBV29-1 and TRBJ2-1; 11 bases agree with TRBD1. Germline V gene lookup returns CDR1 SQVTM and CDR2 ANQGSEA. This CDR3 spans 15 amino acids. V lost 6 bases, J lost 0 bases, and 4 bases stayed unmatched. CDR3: CSVRTGGLSYNEQFF. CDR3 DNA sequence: TGCAGCGTACGGACAGGGGGCCTCTCCTACAATGAGCAGTTCTTC.

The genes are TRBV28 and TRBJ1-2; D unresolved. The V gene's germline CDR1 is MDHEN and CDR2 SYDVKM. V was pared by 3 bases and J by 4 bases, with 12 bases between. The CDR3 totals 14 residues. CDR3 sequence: CASSLPGIIYGYTF. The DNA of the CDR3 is TGTGCCAGCAGTTTGCCCGGGATCATCTATGGCTACACCTTC.

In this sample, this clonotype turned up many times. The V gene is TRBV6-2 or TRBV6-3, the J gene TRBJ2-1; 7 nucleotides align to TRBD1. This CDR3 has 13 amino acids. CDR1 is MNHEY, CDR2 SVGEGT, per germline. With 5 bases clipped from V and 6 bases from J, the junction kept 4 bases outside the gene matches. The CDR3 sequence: CASSRTGANEQFF. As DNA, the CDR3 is TGTGCCAGCAGTCGTACAGGGGCCAATGAGCAGTTCTTC.

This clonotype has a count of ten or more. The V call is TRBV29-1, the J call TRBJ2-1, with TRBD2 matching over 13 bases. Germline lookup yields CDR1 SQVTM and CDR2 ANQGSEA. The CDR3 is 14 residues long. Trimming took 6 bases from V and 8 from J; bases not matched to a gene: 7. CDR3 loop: CSVELAGGSDEQFF. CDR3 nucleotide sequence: TGCAGCGTCGAACTAGCGGGAGGGTCGGATGAGCAGTTCTTC.

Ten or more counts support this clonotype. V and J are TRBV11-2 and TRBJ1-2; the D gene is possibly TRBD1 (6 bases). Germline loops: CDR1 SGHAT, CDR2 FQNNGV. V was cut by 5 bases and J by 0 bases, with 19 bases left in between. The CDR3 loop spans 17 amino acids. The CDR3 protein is CASSPSTGRPPNYGYTF. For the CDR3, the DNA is TGTGCCAGCAGCCCATCTACAGGGCGCCCTCCTAACTATGGCTACACCTTC.

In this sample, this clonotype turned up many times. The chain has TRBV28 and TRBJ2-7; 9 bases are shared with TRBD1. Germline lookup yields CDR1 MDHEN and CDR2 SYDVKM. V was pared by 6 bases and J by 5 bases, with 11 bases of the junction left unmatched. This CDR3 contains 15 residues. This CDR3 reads CASSLHRDRANEQYF. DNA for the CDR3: TGTGCCAGCAGCCTCCACCGGGACAGGGCCAACGAGCAGTACTTC.

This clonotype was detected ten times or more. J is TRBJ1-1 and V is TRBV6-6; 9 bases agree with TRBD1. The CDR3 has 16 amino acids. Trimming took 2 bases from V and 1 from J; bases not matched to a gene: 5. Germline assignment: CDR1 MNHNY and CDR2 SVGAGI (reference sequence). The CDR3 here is CASSYPGQGTNTEAFF. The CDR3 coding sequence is TGTGCCAGCAGTTACCCCGGACAGGGGACGAACACTGAAGCTTTCTTT.

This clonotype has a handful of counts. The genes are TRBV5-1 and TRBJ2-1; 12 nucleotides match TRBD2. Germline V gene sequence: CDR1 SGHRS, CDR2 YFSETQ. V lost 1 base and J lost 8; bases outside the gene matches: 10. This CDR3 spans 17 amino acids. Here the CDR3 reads CASSLTASGRVLDEQFF. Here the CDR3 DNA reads TGCGCCAGCAGCTTGACGGCTAGCGGGAGGGTGCTGGATGAGCAGTTCTTC.

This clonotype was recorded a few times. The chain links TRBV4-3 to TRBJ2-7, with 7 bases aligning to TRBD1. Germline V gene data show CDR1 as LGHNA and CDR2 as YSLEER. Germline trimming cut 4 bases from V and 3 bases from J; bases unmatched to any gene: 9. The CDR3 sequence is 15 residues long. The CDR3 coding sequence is TGCGCCAGCAGCCGAGACAGGGCATCCCTCTACGAGCAGTACTTC. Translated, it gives CASSRDRASLYEQYF.

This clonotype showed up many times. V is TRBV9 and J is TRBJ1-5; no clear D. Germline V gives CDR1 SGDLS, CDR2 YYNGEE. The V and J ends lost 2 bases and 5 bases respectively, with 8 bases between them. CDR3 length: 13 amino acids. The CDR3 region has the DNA TGTGCCAGCAGCGTTGAGGAGGATCAGCCCCAGCATTTT. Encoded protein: CASSVEEDQPQHF.

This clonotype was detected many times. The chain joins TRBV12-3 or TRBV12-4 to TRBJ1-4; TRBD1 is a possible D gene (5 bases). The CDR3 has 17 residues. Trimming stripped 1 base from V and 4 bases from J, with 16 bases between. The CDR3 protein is CASSLGAGRGHNEKLFF. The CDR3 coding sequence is TGTGCCAGCAGTTTAGGAGCAGGTCGGGGCCATAATGAAAAACTGTTTTTT.

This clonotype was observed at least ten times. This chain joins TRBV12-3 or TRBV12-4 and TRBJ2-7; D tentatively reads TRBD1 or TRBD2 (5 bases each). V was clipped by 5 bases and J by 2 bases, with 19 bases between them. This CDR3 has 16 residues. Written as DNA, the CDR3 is TGTGCCAGCAGTCCAATGAGGGGCCGCGGTACCTACGAGCAGTACTTC. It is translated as CASSPMRGRGTYEQYF.

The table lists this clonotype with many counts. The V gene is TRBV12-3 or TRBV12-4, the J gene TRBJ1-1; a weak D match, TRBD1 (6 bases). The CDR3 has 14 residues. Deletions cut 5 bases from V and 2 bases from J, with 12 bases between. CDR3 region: CASSPTGVNTEAFF. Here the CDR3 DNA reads TGTGCCAGCAGTCCGACAGGAGTTAACACTGAAGCTTTCTTT.

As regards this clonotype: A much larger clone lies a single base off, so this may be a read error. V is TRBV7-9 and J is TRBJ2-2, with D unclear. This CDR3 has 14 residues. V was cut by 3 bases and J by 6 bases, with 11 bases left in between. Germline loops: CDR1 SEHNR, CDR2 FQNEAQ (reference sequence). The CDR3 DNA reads TGTGCCAGCAGCTTCGTCCCCAGTTCCGGGGAGCTGTTTTTT. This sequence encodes CASSFVPSSGELFF.

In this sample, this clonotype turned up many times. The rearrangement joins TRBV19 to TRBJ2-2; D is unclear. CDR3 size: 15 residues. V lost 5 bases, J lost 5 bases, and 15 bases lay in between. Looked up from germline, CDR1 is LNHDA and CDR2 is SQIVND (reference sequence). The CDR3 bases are TGTGCCAGTAGTTCTACTGGCGGAGTGACCGGGGAGCTGTTTTTT. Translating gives CASSSTGGVTGELFF.

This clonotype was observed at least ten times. The CDR3 loop reads CATSDLRPGRYNEQFF. CDR3 sequence (DNA): TGTGCCACCAGTGATTTGCGGCCAGGGAGATACAATGAGCAGTTCTTC. The chain has TRBV24-1 and TRBJ2-1; D may match TRBD1 or TRBD2 (5 bases each). The CDR3 has 16 residues. Trimming took 0 bases from V and 4 from J, leaving 12 bases between them. Germline V gives CDR1 KGHDR, CDR2 SFDVKD.

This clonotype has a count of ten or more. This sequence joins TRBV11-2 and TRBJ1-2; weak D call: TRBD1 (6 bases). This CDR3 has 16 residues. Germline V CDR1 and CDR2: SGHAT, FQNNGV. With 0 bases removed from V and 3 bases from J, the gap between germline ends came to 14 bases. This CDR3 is CASSLEDRPPHYGYTF. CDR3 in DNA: TGTGCCAGCAGCTTAGAAGACAGGCCCCCTCACTATGGCTACACCTTC.

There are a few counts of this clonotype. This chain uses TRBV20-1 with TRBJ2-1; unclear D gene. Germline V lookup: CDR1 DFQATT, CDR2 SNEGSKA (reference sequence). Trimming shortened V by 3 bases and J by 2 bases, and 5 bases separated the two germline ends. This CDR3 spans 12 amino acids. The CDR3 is CSASVAYNEQFF. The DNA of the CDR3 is TGCAGTGCTAGCGTCGCCTACAATGAGCAGTTCTTC.

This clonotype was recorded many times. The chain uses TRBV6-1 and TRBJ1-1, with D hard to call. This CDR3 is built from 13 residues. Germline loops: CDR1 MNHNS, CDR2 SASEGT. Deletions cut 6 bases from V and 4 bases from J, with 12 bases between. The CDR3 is CASSPAEGTEAFF. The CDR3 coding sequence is TGTGCCAGCAGCCCGGCGGAGGGCACTGAAGCTTTCTTT.

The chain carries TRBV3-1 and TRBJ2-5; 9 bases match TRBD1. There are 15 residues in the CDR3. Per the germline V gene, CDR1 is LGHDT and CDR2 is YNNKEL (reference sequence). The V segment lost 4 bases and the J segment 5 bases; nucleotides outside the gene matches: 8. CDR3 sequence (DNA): TGTGCCAGCAGCCCCCGGGACAGGGATCTGGAGACCCAGTACTTC. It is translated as CASSPRDRDLETQYF.

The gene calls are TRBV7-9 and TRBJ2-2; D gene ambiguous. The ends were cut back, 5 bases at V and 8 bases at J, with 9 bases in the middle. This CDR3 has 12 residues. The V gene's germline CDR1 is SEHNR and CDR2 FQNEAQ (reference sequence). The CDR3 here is CASSPMTGELFF. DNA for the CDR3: TGTGCCAGCAGCCCGATGACTGGGGAGCTGTTTTTT. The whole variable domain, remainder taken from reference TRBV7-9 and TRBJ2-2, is DTGVSQNPRHKITKRGQNVTFRCDPISEHNRLYWYRQTLGQGPEFLTYFQNEAQLEKSRLLSDRFSAERPKGSFSTLEIQRTEQGDSAMYLCASSPMTGELFFGEGSRLTVL.